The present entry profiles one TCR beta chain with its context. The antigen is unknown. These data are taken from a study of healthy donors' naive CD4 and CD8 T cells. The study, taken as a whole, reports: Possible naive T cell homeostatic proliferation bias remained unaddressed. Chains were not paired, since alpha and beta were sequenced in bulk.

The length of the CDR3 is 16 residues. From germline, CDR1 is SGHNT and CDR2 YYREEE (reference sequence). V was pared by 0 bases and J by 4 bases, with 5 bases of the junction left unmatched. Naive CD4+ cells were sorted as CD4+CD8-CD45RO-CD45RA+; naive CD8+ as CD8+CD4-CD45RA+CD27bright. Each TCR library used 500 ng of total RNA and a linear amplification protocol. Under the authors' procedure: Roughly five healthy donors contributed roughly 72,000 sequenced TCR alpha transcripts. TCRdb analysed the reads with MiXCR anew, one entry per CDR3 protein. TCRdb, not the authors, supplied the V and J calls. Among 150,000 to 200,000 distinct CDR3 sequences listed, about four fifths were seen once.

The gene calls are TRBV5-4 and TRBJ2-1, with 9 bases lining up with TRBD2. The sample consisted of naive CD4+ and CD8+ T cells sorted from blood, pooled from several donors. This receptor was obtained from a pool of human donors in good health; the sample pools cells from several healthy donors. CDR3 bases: TGTGCCAGCAGCTTGGTAGTAGCGGGAGTGTACAATGAGCAGTTCTTC. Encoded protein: CASSLVVAGVYNEQFF. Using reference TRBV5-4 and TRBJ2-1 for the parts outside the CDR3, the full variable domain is ETGVTQSPTHLIKTRGQQVTLRCSSQSGHNTVSWYQQALGQGPQFIFQYYREEENGRGNFPPRFSGLQFPNYSSELNVNALELDDSALYLCASSLVVAGVYNEQFFGPGTRLTVL.